Below are 32 T cell receptor beta chains sequenced from a single sample in a study of cytomegalovirus exposure and HLA in healthy donors. Primers included in the PCR were 60 Vbeta and 13 Jbeta primers. Profiled with immunoSEQ multiplex PCR; TCRdb holds only in-frame clones, not every one. The sample table sets out some 150,000 clones. The sequencing input was PBMCs. These receptors all come from a woman aged 18-35 years in good health and CMV-seronegative.

The chain joins TRBV6-5 to TRBJ1-4; 7 bases agree with TRBD1. CDR3 length equals 15 residues. The V segment lost 2 bases and the J segment 8 bases; nucleotides outside the gene matches: 8. Germline loops: CDR1 MNHEY, CDR2 SVGAGI. This CDR3 reads CASSYAGQRGEKLFF. DNA for the CDR3: TGTGCCAGCAGTTACGCGGGACAGCGGGGGGAAAAACTGTTTTTT.

Note on this clone: Sequence at one end of the junction differs from germline and may be a read error. V and J are TRBV9 and TRBJ2-5, with D unresolved. CDR1 SGDLS and CDR2 YYNGEE come from the germline V gene. This CDR3 region has 17 residues. CDR3 DNA sequence: TGTGCCAGCCGCGTAGGGATGATGGGTACTGCGAGGGAGACCCAGTACTTC. Translating it yields CASRVGMMGTARETQYF.

Written as DNA, the CDR3 is TGTGCCAGCTCCCCCAGGTCCGGCTCACAGGACTATGGCTACACCTTC. It yields the protein CASSPRSGSQDYGYTF. V gene TRBV18 combines with J gene TRBJ1-2; D is perhaps TRBD1 (5 bases). V gave up 6 bases and J gave up 3 bases, with 20 bases separating them. This CDR3 is 16 amino acids long. CDR1 and CDR2 (germline): KGHSH, LQKENI.

The chain carries TRBV19 and TRBJ2-3; perhaps TRBD1 as D (6 bases). The ends were cut back, 1 base at V and 1 base at J, with 18 bases in the middle. The CDR3 is 18 residues long. The V gene's germline CDR1 is LNHDA and CDR2 SQIVND (reference sequence). CDR3 amino acids: CASSIGTVFLGGTDTQYF. The CDR3 DNA follows: TGTGCCAGTAGTATAGGGACAGTTTTTCTGGGTGGCACAGATACGCAGTATTTT.

The rearrangement uses TRBV18 and TRBJ2-7, with TRBD2 matching 14 bases. Germline CDR1 reads KGHSH; CDR2 reads LQKENI. V lost 0 bases and J lost 7; bases outside the gene matches: 8. This CDR3 comprises 17 residues. The CDR3 here is CASSPPTLTSGRVEQYV. The CDR3 DNA reads TGTGCCAGCTCACCACCTACTTTGACTAGCGGGAGGGTTGAGCAGTACGTC.

V is TRBV14 and J is TRBJ2-3; 10 bases match TRBD2. CDR3 length: 17 residues. The trim removed 0 bases at V and 6 bases at J, leaving 9 bases unmatched. Germline CDR1 is SGHDN and CDR2 is FVKESK. The CDR3 is CASSQDQWLAGDDTQYF. The CDR3 region has the DNA TGTGCCAGCAGCCAAGATCAGTGGCTAGCGGGAGACGATACGCAGTATTTT.

The chain employs TRBV6-5 and TRBJ1-1; D unresolved. Trimming removed 3 bases at V and 3 bases at J, with 11 bases between. The CDR3 has 14 amino acids. Germline V lookup: CDR1 MNHEY, CDR2 SVGAGI. The CDR3: CASSYYREHTEAFF. The CDR3 DNA sequence: TGTGCCAGCAGTTATTACCGAGAACACACTGAAGCTTTCTTT.

This chain joins TRBV6-5 and TRBJ2-2, with D tentatively TRBD2 (6 bases). This CDR3 is 14 amino acids long. V shed 3 bases and J shed 4 bases, with 9 bases lying between them. Germline V gene sequence: CDR1 MNHEY, CDR2 SVGAGI. The CDR3, as DNA: TGTGCCAGCAGTTATAGCGGTGCCACCGGGGAGCTGTTTTTT. Translating gives CASSYSGATGELFF.

J is TRBJ2-2 and V is TRBV10-3; unclear D gene. The V and J ends lost 0 bases and 4 bases respectively, with 12 bases between them. Germline V gene lookup returns CDR1 ENHRY and CDR2 SYGVKD. CDR3 length: 16 amino acids. CDR3 sequence reads: CAISESSLVATGELFF. CDR3 sequence (DNA): TGTGCCATCAGTGAGTCTAGTTTAGTAGCCACCGGGGAGCTGTTTTTT.

The chain employs TRBV5-1 and TRBJ2-5, with 8 bases matching TRBD2. The CDR3 has 15 residues. Trimming removed 0 bases from V and 5 bases from J; junction bases left unmatched: 6. Germline CDR1 reads SGHRS; CDR2 reads YFSETQ. The CDR3 protein is CASSLGLAGRETQYF. The CDR3 bases are TGCGCCAGCAGCTTGGGCCTAGCGGGTCGGGAGACCCAGTACTTC.

The V call is TRBV4-2, the J call TRBJ2-3, with TRBD1 matching 10 bases. The length of the CDR3 is 16 residues. Germline values: CDR1 LGHNA, CDR2 YNFKEQ. Trimming removed 1 base from V and 8 bases from J; junction bases left unmatched: 9. CDR3 DNA sequence: TGTGCCAGCAGCCAAGTTATGGGACAGGGGCAGGGTACGCAGTATTTT. Protein product: CASSQVMGQGQGTQYF.

The chain employs TRBV5-1 and TRBJ1-2; possible D gene TRBD1, 5 bases. V was trimmed by 0 bases and J by 0 bases, leaving 6 bases between them. CDR1 SGHRS and CDR2 YFSETQ come from the germline V gene. This CDR3 spans 14 amino acids. The CDR3 spells CASSLGQSNYGYTF. The CDR3 DNA is TGCGCCAGCAGCTTGGGACAGTCTAACTATGGCTACACCTTC.

V gene TRBV11-3 combines with J gene TRBJ2-1; D possibly corresponds to TRBD1 (6 bases). V was trimmed by 7 bases and J by 7 bases, leaving 17 bases between them. The germline gives CDR1 SGHNT, CDR2 YENEEA. The CDR3 runs 14 residues. The CDR3: CASTYDRSRNEQFF. For the CDR3, the DNA is TGTGCCAGCACCTACGACAGGTCCCGGAATGAGCAGTTCTTC.

The chain combines TRBV2 with TRBJ2-5; 7 bases match TRBD1. The junction had 4 bases not matched to a gene; V was cut back by 5 bases and J by 4 bases. Per the germline V gene, CDR1 is SNHLY and CDR2 is FYNNEI. The CDR3 spans 13 residues. This CDR3 reads CASSNTGAETQYF. In nucleotides, the CDR3 is TGTGCCAGCAGTAATACAGGGGCAGAGACCCAGTACTTC.

The chain is built from TRBV6-6 and TRBJ2-1; 10 nucleotides line up with TRBD1. This CDR3 is 13 amino acids long. The J segment lost 7 bases and the V segment lost 7 bases, leaving 4 bases of the junction unmatched. Per the germline V gene, CDR1 is MNHNY and CDR2 is SVGAGI (reference sequence). The CDR3 DNA sequence: TGTGCCAGCAACCGGGACAGGGGAAATGAGCAGTTCTTC. Encoded protein: CASNRDRGNEQFF.

This rearrangement joins TRBV5-1 to TRBJ2-2; 10 bases map to TRBD2. In germline, CDR1 is SGHRS, CDR2 YFSETQ. Germline trimming cut 2 bases from V and 4 bases from J; bases unmatched to any gene: 2. The CDR3 spans 15 residues. CDR3 DNA sequence: TGCGCCAGCAGCTTCGGACTAGCGGTCACCGGGGAGCTGTTTTTT. Amino acid sequence: CASSFGLAVTGELFF.

The gene calls are TRBV5-4 and TRBJ2-1, with D uncertain. Germline lookup yields CDR1 SGHNT and CDR2 YYREEE (reference sequence). CDR3 length: 14 residues. V was pared by 0 bases and J by 6 bases, with 10 bases between. The CDR3 nucleotides are TGTGCCAGCAGCTTGGGTCAGTGGAGCAATGAGCAGTTCTTC. Translation: CASSLGQWSNEQFF.

This chain links TRBV5-4 with TRBJ1-1; TRBD1 is a possible D gene (5 bases). V dropped 4 bases and J dropped 1 base, with 11 bases sitting between them. Germline V gene data show CDR1 as SGHNT and CDR2 as YYREEE (reference sequence). The CDR3 has 14 amino acids. CDR3 bases: TGTGCCAGCAGCCCGGGGGTTCGGAACACTGAAGCTTTCTTT. It codes for CASSPGVRNTEAFF.

The chain joins TRBV27 to TRBJ1-5; a possible D gene is TRBD1 (5 bases). Trimming pared 3 bases from V and 5 bases from J, leaving 11 bases between. The germline gives CDR1 MNHEY, CDR2 SMNVEV (reference sequence). CDR3 length: 14 residues. The chain's CDR3 is CASSFSQGYQPQHF. CDR3 DNA sequence: TGTGCCAGCAGTTTCTCCCAGGGATATCAGCCCCAGCATTTT.

This chain joins TRBV11-3 and TRBJ2-7, with D maybe TRBD1 (5 bases). Trimming took off 1 base at V and 0 bases at J, with 13 bases between the two ends. This CDR3 region has 16 residues. CDR1 is SGHNT and CDR2 is YENEEA in the germline V gene. The CDR3 loop is CASSLGTGRSSYEQYF. The CDR3 region has the DNA TGTGCCAGCAGCTTAGGAACAGGTCGAAGCTCCTACGAGCAGTACTTC.

This chain joins TRBV7-8 and TRBJ2-5; a possible D gene is TRBD2 (6 bases). CDR1 is SGHVS and CDR2 is FQNEAQ in the germline V gene. Trimming pared 1 base from V and 5 bases from J, leaving 14 bases between. The CDR3 runs to 15 residues. The CDR3 is CASSLGKTGEETQYF. CDR3 coding DNA: TGTGCCAGCAGCTTAGGCAAGACGGGAGAGGAGACCCAGTACTTC.

The chain couples TRBV7-2 to TRBJ1-2, with D tentatively TRBD1 (5 bases). This CDR3 is 13 amino acids long. CDR1 SGHTA and CDR2 FQGNSA come from the germline V gene. V lost 4 bases, J lost 5 bases, and 11 bases lay in between. CDR3 protein: CASSSPDSYGYTF. The DNA of the CDR3 is TGTGCCAGCAGCTCTCCCGACAGTTATGGCTACACCTTC.

This chain links TRBV5-4 with TRBJ2-5; 7 bases line up with TRBD2. The CDR3 is 15 amino acids. In germline, CDR1 is SGHNT, CDR2 YYREEE (reference sequence). With 1 base clipped from V and 2 bases from J, the junction kept 5 bases outside the gene matches. The CDR3 DNA follows: TGTGCCAGCAGCTTGAAGGGGCGGGGGCAAGAGACCCAGTACTTC. This translates into CASSLKGRGQETQYF.

The chain couples TRBV30 to TRBJ2-1; TRBD2 matches at 8 bases. The J segment lost 7 bases and the V segment lost 3 bases, leaving 2 bases of the junction unmatched. CDR3 size: 12 residues. CDR1 and CDR2 from the germline V gene are GTSNPN and SVGIG (reference sequence). CDR3 nucleotides: TGTGCCTGGAGAGGGACTAGTAATGAGCAGTTCTTC. Its translation: CAWRGTSNEQFF. Full variable domain (rest looked up from reference TRBV30 and TRBJ2-1): SQTIHQWPATLVQPVGSPLSLECTVEGTSNPNLYWYRQAAGRGLQLLFYSVGIGQISSEVPQNLSASRPQDRQFILSSKKLLLSDSGFYLCAWRGTSNEQFFGPGTRLTVL.

The chain is built from TRBV9 and TRBJ1-5; D ambiguous. Trimming pared 4 bases from V and 4 bases from J, leaving 12 bases between. This CDR3 region has 14 residues. The V gene's germline CDR1 is SGDLS and CDR2 YYNGEE. CDR3 loop: CASSPGNTNQPQHF. CDR3 coding DNA: TGTGCCAGCAGCCCGGGGAACACAAATCAGCCCCAGCATTTT.

The chain uses TRBV7-8 and TRBJ2-2, with D possibly matching TRBD2 (6 bases). V was pared by 0 bases and J by 0 bases, with 8 bases between. The CDR3 runs 16 residues. Per the germline V gene, CDR1 is SGHVS and CDR2 is FQNEAQ. This CDR3 is CASSLAGGTNTGELFF. The CDR3 DNA reads as TGTGCCAGCAGCTTAGCGGGAGGAACGAACACCGGGGAGCTGTTTTTT. Looking up the rest from reference TRBV7-8 and TRBJ2-2 gives the full variable domain: GAGVSQSPRYKVAKRGQDVALRCDPISGHVSLFWYQQALGQGPEFLTYFQNEAQLDKSGLPSDRFFAERPEGSVSTLKIQRTQQEDSAVYLCASSLAGGTNTGELFFGEGSRLTVL.

This chain's CDR3 is CASSLTPGTGVEKLFF. The CDR3 region has the DNA TGTGCCAGCAGCTTGACGCCCGGGACAGGGGTCGAAAAACTGTTTTTT. The V gene is TRBV7-2, the J gene TRBJ1-4; 10 nucleotides match TRBD1. The V segment lost 3 bases and the J segment 8 bases; nucleotides outside the gene matches: 9. Germline lookup yields CDR1 SGHTA and CDR2 FQGNSA. The CDR3 loop spans 16 amino acids.

The rearrangement links TRBV25-1 to TRBJ2-7; 9 bases match TRBD1. In germline, CDR1 is MGHDK, CDR2 SYGVNS. The junction had 12 bases not matched to a gene; V was cut back by 3 bases and J by 3 bases. The CDR3 is 17 amino acids. The CDR3 region has the DNA TGTGCCAGCAGTGACGCGGGGACAGGGTACACCTACTACGAGCAGTACTTC. Translation: CASSDAGTGYTYYEQYF.

CDR3 bases: TGTGCCAGCAGTTACTCTCGTCTAGCGGGAGGTGATGAGCAGTTCTTC. It codes for CASSYSRLAGGDEQFF. The chain uses TRBV6-5 and TRBJ2-1, with 11 bases matching TRBD2. Germline CDR1 and CDR2: MNHEY and SVGAGI. The CDR3 is made up of 16 amino acids. V lost 0 bases, J lost 8 bases, and 6 bases stayed unmatched.

This sequence joins TRBV5-1 and TRBJ1-1; D remains ambiguous. The CDR3 is 15 residues long. Germline values: CDR1 SGHRS, CDR2 YFSETQ. Trimming took 0 bases from V and 2 from J, leaving 11 bases between them. CDR3 sequence reads: CASSLEAALNTEAFF. CDR3 coding DNA: TGCGCCAGCAGCTTGGAGGCAGCGCTCAACACTGAAGCTTTCTTT.

The V gene is TRBV10-3, the J gene TRBJ2-1; 11 nucleotides agree with TRBD2. From germline, CDR1 is ENHRY and CDR2 SYGVKD. The CDR3 covers 14 residues. Trimming removed 7 bases from V and 4 bases from J; junction bases left unmatched: 3. The CDR3 protein is CAIKTSGAYNEQFF. As DNA, the CDR3 is TGTGCCATCAAGACTAGCGGGGCGTACAATGAGCAGTTCTTC.

The chain joins TRBV4-3 to TRBJ2-1; a weak D match, TRBD2 (5 bases). V was pared by 4 bases and J by 0 bases, with 13 bases between. This CDR3 is 16 amino acids long. The germline gives CDR1 LGHNA, CDR2 YSLEER. CDR3 region: CASSPMEAPSYNEQFF. In nucleotides, the CDR3 is TGCGCCAGCAGCCCGATGGAGGCCCCCTCCTACAATGAGCAGTTCTTC.